This T cell receptor (beta chain) was observed in a study of blood T cell repertoires in COVID-19. Study summary: Whether acute or convalescent, the COVID-19 samples came from the United States, Italy and Spain. Nucleic acid was either cDNA or gDNA, and it came from T cells, B-cell-depleted T cells, or PBMCs.

In the authors' methods: Amplification of reference gene primers provided the estimated nucleated cell counts. The protocol was immunoSEQ multiplex PCR, while the TCRdb copy is restricted to in-frame clones and leaves out a portion. V, J and clone size are taken as reported in that table, and D and trimming were inferred from the DNA itself. The profile covers about 50,000 clones, with about four fifths appearing a single time and roughly 5.2% taken by the ten largest. This CDR3 spans 14 amino acids. V lost 6 bases to trimming and J lost 1 base; unmatched junction nucleotides: 1. CDR1 is MNHEY and CDR2 is SMNVEV in the germline V gene (reference sequence).

The sequence was obtained from a human donor in a cohort sampled during active COVID-19. Material: peripheral blood. This sequence joins TRBV27 and TRBJ2-1; 9 bases are a match to TRBD2. This chain's CDR3 is CASSLAGSYNEQFF. The CDR3 nucleotides are TGTGCCAGCAGCCTAGCGGGGTCCTACAATGAGCAGTTCTTC.